Shown below are 5 T cell receptor beta chains from a single sample sequenced in a study of Graves' ophthalmopathy and Graves' hyperthyroidism. Using RNA transcripts, the TCR beta CDR3 regions were amplified. The first round was an RT-PCR with HTBI primers, and the second round was a multiplex PCR. MiXCR, applied by TCRdb to the multiplex PCR reads, yields one record per CDR3 protein. The sample shows around 400,000 distinct CDR3 sequences, under 25% of them seen only once. The sample was peripheral blood. These receptors all come from a woman younger than 30 with stable Graves' hyperthyroidism.

This clonotype was seen at least ten times. The J gene is TRBJ2-5, the V gene TRBV9; the match to TRBD1 covers 10 bases. This CDR3 spans 16 amino acids. Germline V gene lookup returns CDR1 SGDLS and CDR2 YYNGEE. V lost 4 bases, J lost 2 bases, and 8 bases stayed unmatched. This chain's CDR3 is CASSTHRDRGQETQYF. The CDR3 DNA reads TGTGCCAGCAGCACTCACCGGGACAGGGGACAAGAGACCCAGTACTTC.

The sample holds many counts of this clonotype. The chain links TRBV12-3 or TRBV12-4 to TRBJ1-5; D is perhaps TRBD1 (5 bases). V was pared by 3 bases and J by 5 bases, with 11 bases between. The CDR3 is made up of 14 amino acids. DNA for the CDR3: TGTGCCAGCAGTTTGGCAGGAGGGGATCAGCCCCAGCATTTT. This codes for CASSLAGGDQPQHF.

This clonotype was observed many times. V is TRBV4-2 and J is TRBJ1-5; D not resolved. Germline assignment: CDR1 LGHNA and CDR2 YNFKEQ. The CDR3 extends over 15 amino acids. V was shortened by 0 bases and J by 4 bases, with 10 bases between the two germline ends. Here the CDR3 DNA reads TGTGCCAGCAGCCAAGATGGCCAGCAGAATCAGCCCCAGCATTTT. Protein sequence: CASSQDGQQNQPQHF.

For this clonotype: A much larger clone sits a single nucleotide away, making a read error possible. The chain is built from TRBV15 and TRBJ2-7; possibly TRBD2 for D (6 bases). V lost 4 bases, J lost 1 base, and 20 bases lay in between. The CDR3 is 17 residues long. The germline gives CDR1 LNHNV, CDR2 YYDKDF (reference sequence). The CDR3 DNA is TGTGCCACCAGCATGGAGGGCCTCGCCTCTTCTTCCTACGAGCAGTACTTC. Residues: CATSMEGLASSSYEQYF.

V usage is TRBV12-5 and J usage is TRBJ1-1, with TRBD1 identical over 10 bases. Germline trimming cut 4 bases from V and 0 bases from J; bases unmatched to any gene: 8. CDR3 size: 17 residues. CDR1 and CDR2 from the germline V gene are LGHNT and FRNRAP. The CDR3 spells CASGSRRGQGMNTEAFF. The DNA for the CDR3 is TGTGCTAGTGGTTCCCGACGGGGACAGGGGATGAACACTGAAGCTTTCTTT.